These 8 T cell receptor beta chains originate from one sample sequenced in a study of T-cell reconstitution after alpha-beta-depleted transplantation in children. It was with unique molecular identifiers that the TCRbeta library was prepared. Each CDR3 protein is one row after TCRdb ran MiXCR on the PCR reads. The top ten hold about 5.4% of the sample, which has some 240,000 distinct CDR3 sequences, 9.7% seen once. The source material was PBMCs from the stem cell graft donor, sampled from the stem cell graft. The receptors were sampled from a human donor who donated a stem cell graft to a child with SCID.

This clonotype was picked up many times. The chain recombines TRBV9 with TRBJ1-6; D unclear. CDR3 length: 16 amino acids. Deletions cut 1 base from V and 0 bases from J, with 8 bases between. CDR1 is SGDLS, CDR2 YYNGEE, per germline. The CDR3 DNA reads as TGTGCCAGCAGCGTAAGAGAAAGCTCCTATAATTCACCCCTCCACTTT. Translated, it gives CASSVRESSYNSPLHF.

This clonotype was seen many times. The chain has TRBV15 and TRBJ1-2, with 10 bases lining up with TRBD1. CDR3 size: 14 residues. The J segment lost 5 bases and the V segment lost 3 bases, leaving 3 bases of the junction unmatched. Germline CDR1 is LNHNV and CDR2 is YYDKDF (reference sequence). The chain's CDR3 is CATSSGTGAYGYTF. In nucleotides, the CDR3 is TGTGCCACCAGCAGCGGGACAGGGGCTTATGGCTACACCTTC.

This clonotype was counted at least ten times. V gene TRBV18 combines with J gene TRBJ1-2, with TRBD1 matching over 7 bases. J gave up 3 bases and V 2 bases, and 6 bases lay outside the gene matches. This CDR3 is built from 15 residues. Germline-derived CDR1 and CDR2 are KGHSH and LQKENI. The CDR3 loop is CASSPGGGAYYGYTF. The CDR3 DNA sequence: TGTGCCAGCTCACCAGGAGGGGGCGCTTACTATGGCTACACCTTC.

This clonotype was detected many times. This chain links TRBV6-5 with TRBJ1-4; unclear D gene. The CDR3 contains 15 residues. CDR1 and CDR2 from the germline V gene are MNHEY and SVGAGI. Trimming removed 0 bases from V and 8 bases from J, with 13 bases in between. The CDR3 is CASSYSRGLWEKLFF. The CDR3 coding sequence is TGTGCCAGCAGTTACTCGCGCGGGCTTTGGGAAAAACTGTTTTTT.

This clonotype came up once. The V and J genes are TRBV2 and TRBJ2-7; tentative D call: TRBD1 (7 bases). Per the germline V gene, CDR1 is SNHLY and CDR2 is FYNNEI. This CDR3 comprises 11 residues. The V end was cut by 11 bases, the J end by 6 bases, with 14 bases between. The CDR3 coding sequence is TGTGCCCAGGGGGGCGAGTCCGAGCAGTACTTC. This gives the protein CAQGGESEQYF.

This clonotype was found many times. V usage is TRBV6-1 and J usage is TRBJ1-2, with D possibly TRBD1 on 6 matching bases. The germline CDR1 and CDR2 sequences are MNHNS and SASEGT. Trimming took 6 bases from V and 6 from J, leaving 14 bases between them. The CDR3 is 13 residues long. CDR3 DNA: TGTGCCAGCAGAGTACAGGGTCCGAATGGCTACACCTTC. Encoded protein: CASRVQGPNGYTF.

This clonotype was counted many times. The chain couples TRBV24-1 to TRBJ1-2; 8 bases agree with TRBD1. The trim removed 2 bases at V and 8 bases at J, leaving 12 bases unmatched. The CDR3 has 16 residues. Per germline, CDR1 KGHDR and CDR2 SFDVKD. CDR3 amino acids: CATSDSLRQGSSGYTF. Here the CDR3 DNA reads TGTGCCACCAGTGATTCCCTCCGACAGGGGTCTTCGGGCTACACCTTC.

This clonotype was counted at least ten times. V usage is TRBV15 and J usage is TRBJ2-1; either TRBD1 or TRBD2 may supply D (5 bases each). The germline V gene has CDR1 LNHNV and CDR2 YYDKDF (reference sequence). This CDR3 region has 15 residues. V was clipped by 3 bases and J by 8 bases, with 17 bases between them. The CDR3 spells CATSSRDRPLDEQFF. The CDR3 nucleotides read TGTGCCACCAGCAGCAGGGACCGACCTTTGGATGAGCAGTTCTTC.